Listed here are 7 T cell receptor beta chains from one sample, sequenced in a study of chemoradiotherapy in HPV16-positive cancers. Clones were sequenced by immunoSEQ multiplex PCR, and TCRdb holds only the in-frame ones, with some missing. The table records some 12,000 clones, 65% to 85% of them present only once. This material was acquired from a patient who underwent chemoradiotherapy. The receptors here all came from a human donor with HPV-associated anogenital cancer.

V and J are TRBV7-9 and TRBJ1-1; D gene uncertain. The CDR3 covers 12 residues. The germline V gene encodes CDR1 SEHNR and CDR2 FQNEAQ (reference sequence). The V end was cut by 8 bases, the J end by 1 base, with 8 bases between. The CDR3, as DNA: TGTGCCAGCCTCCAGCAGAACACTGAAGCTTTCTTT. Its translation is CASLQQNTEAFF.

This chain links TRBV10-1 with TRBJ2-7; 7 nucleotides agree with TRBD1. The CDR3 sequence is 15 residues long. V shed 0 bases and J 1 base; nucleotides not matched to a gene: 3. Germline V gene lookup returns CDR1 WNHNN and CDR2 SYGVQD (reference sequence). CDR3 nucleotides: TGCGCCAGCAGTGAGTCAGGGGGCCGATCCTACGAGCAGTACTTC. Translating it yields CASSESGGRSYEQYF.

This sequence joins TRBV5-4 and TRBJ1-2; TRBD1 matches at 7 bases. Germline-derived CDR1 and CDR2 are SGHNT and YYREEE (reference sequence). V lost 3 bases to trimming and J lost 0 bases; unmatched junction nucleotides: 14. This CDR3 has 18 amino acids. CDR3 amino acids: CASSSGHLGQKSNYGYTF. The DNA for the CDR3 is TGTGCCAGCAGCTCCGGCCACTTGGGACAGAAGTCTAACTATGGCTACACCTTC.

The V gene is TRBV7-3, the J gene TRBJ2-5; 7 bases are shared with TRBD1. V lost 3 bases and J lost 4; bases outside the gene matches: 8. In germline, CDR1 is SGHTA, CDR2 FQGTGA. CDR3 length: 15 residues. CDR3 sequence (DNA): TGTGCCAGCAGCTTCAGAGGGGGCGGCGGAGAGACCCAGTACTTC. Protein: CASSFRGGGGETQYF.

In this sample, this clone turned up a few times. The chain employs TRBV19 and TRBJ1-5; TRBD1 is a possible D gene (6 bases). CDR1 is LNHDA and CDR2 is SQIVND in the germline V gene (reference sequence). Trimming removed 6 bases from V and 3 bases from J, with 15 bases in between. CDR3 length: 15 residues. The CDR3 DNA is TGTGCCAGTAGACTACAGGGATTGATCAATCAGCCCCAGCATTTT. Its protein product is CASRLQGLINQPQHF.

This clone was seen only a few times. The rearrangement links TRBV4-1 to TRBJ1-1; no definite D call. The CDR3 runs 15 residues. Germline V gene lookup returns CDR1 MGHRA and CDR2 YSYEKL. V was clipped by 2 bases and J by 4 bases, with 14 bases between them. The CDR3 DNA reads TGCGCCAGCAGCCAACGCGACGGCAGGAGCACTGAAGCTTTCTTT. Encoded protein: CASSQRDGRSTEAFF.

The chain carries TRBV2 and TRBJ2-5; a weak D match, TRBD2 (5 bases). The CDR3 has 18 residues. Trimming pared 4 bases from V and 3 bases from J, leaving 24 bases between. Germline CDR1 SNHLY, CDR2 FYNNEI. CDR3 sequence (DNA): TGTGCCAGCAGTGGAGGAGGCAGCCGGTTGAGGGTAGAAGAGACCCAGTACTTC. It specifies CASSGGGSRLRVEETQYF.